Listed below are T cell receptor beta chains from one sample, sequenced in a study of T cells in Graves' hyperthyroidism and ophthalmopathy. TCRdb analysed the multiplex PCR reads with MiXCR anew, one entry per CDR3 protein. This sample carries about 290,000 distinct CDR3 sequences, 10% to 15% of them seen once, and the ten largest clones take roughly 8.5%. Sequencing input: blood. Receptors were obtained from a woman between 25 and 40 years old with Graves' hyperthyroidism that later progressed to Graves' ophthalmopathy. The CDR3 runs from the conserved cysteine through the conserved F or W. The order of the fields is J gene, D gene, V gene, clone size, CDR3 DNA, CDR3 protein. The D gene is left open where the match is weak. Only part of the rows carry a size: once, few, many, or a class if the clone is expanded.

J gene: TRBJ2-7
D gene: .
V gene: TRBV7-9
clone size: .
CDR3 DNA: TGTGCCAGCAGCGGGGATAGCTACGAGCGGTACTTC
CDR3 protein: CASSGDSYERYF

J gene: TRBJ1-2
D gene: .
V gene: TRBV5-8
clone size: many
CDR3 DNA: TGTGCCAGCAGCTCGGACACGGCTTATGGCTACACCTTC
CDR3 protein: CASSSDTAYGYTF

J gene: TRBJ1-1
D gene: .
V gene: TRBV5-4
clone size: few
CDR3 DNA: TGTGCCAGCAGCTTGTGGGACAAGCCTGAAGCTTTCTTT
CDR3 protein: CASSLWDKPEAFF

J gene: TRBJ1-1
D gene: .
V gene: TRBV4-1
clone size: many
CDR3 DNA: TGCGCCAGCAGCCCCCTCGTCGGGGGTTGGACTGAAGCTTTCTTT
CDR3 protein: CASSPLVGGWTEAFF

J gene: TRBJ2-1
D gene: .
V gene: TRBV7-8
clone size: many
CDR3 DNA: TGTGCCAGCAGCTTAGGTTCTCCTGGGAATGAGCAGTTCTTC
CDR3 protein: CASSLGSPGNEQFF

J gene: TRBJ1-1
D gene: TRBD1
V gene: TRBV28
clone size: many
CDR3 DNA: TGTGCCAGCAGGGGACAGGGCGGCCACACTGAAGCTTTCTTT
CDR3 protein: CASRGQGGHTEAFF

J gene: TRBJ2-2
D gene: TRBD2
V gene: TRBV28
clone size: many
CDR3 DNA: TGTGCCAGCAGTTCGGGAGGAGCGGGAGGCACCGGGGAGCTGTTTTTT
CDR3 protein: CASSSGGAGGTGELFF

J gene: TRBJ2-6
D gene: TRBD2
V gene: TRBV28
clone size: .
CDR3 DNA: TGTGCCAGCAGTTCCTGGAATTATGGGTCTAGCGGGAGTCTAAGTGGGGCCAACGTCCTGACTTTC
CDR3 protein: CASSSWNYGSSGSLSGANVLTF

J gene: TRBJ2-3
D gene: TRBD2
V gene: TRBV6-1
clone size: .
CDR3 DNA: TGTGCCAGCAGGCCCTTACTAGCGGGTGCACCAGATACGCAGTATTTT
CDR3 protein: CASRPLLAGAPDTQYF

J gene: TRBJ1-2
D gene: .
V gene: TRBV4-1
clone size: many
CDR3 DNA: TGCGCCAGCAGCCAAGAAAGACACGGCTATGGCTACACCTTC
CDR3 protein: CASSQERHGYGYTF

J gene: TRBJ2-7
D gene: .
V gene: TRBV6-4
clone size: few
CDR3 DNA: TGTGCCAGCAGTGACTCGGGGGGGACGGACAGGGACCACGAGCAGTACTTC
CDR3 protein: CASSDSGGTDRDHEQYF

J gene: TRBJ2-2
D gene: .
V gene: TRBV6-1
clone size: many
CDR3 DNA: TGTGCCAGCAGTCTCGGTCCGGCGAACACCGGGGAGCTGTTTTTT
CDR3 protein: CASSLGPANTGELFF

J gene: TRBJ2-5
D gene: .
V gene: TRBV29-1
clone size: many
CDR3 DNA: TGCAGCGTTGAGAGGCCAGGGCCTATAGAGACCCAGTACTTC
CDR3 protein: CSVERPGPIETQYF

J gene: TRBJ1-5
D gene: .
V gene: TRBV4-1
clone size: .
CDR3 DNA: TGCGCCAGCAGCCAGCTCGGTCTCAGCAATCAGCCCCAGCATTTT
CDR3 protein: CASSQLGLSNQPQHF

J gene: TRBJ1-2
D gene: TRBD1
V gene: TRBV6-2/TRBV6-3
clone size: .
CDR3 DNA: TGTGCCATCCAGACAGGGGGCGTCTATGGCTACACCTTC
CDR3 protein: CAIQTGGVYGYTF

J gene: TRBJ2-7
D gene: .
V gene: TRBV30
clone size: few
CDR3 DNA: TGTGCCTGGAACATTCAAGGCTCCTACGAGCAGTACTTC
CDR3 protein: CAWNIQGSYEQYF

J gene: TRBJ2-5
D gene: TRBD2
V gene: TRBV11-2
clone size: .
CDR3 DNA: TGTGCCAGCAGCTTGGTGGGACTAGCGGGAGGCGGTGAGACCCAGTACTTC
CDR3 protein: CASSLVGLAGGGETQYF

J gene: TRBJ2-7
D gene: .
V gene: TRBV6-1
clone size: many
CDR3 DNA: TGTGCCAGCAGCCGAGGCAGCGGGCTTCGGGCGGACGAGCAGTACTTC
CDR3 protein: CASSRGSGLRADEQYF

J gene: TRBJ2-7
D gene: .
V gene: TRBV5-6
clone size: many
CDR3 DNA: TGTGCCAGCAGCTTGCGGGGTCACTACGAGCAGTACTTC
CDR3 protein: CASSLRGHYEQYF

J gene: TRBJ2-7
D gene: TRBD1
V gene: TRBV7-2
clone size: .
CDR3 DNA: TGTGCCAGCAGCTCGGGACAGATGGACGTCTACGAGCAGTACTTC
CDR3 protein: CASSSGQMDVYEQYF

J gene: TRBJ2-3
D gene: TRBD2
V gene: TRBV28
clone size: many
CDR3 DNA: TGTGCCAGCAGTTCTCTCCGGGAGGGCACAGATACGCAGTATTTT
CDR3 protein: CASSSLREGTDTQYF

J gene: TRBJ1-1
D gene: .
V gene: TRBV29-1
clone size: .
CDR3 DNA: TGCAGCGTTGGCGGGGGGGGTTTAGTTGAAGCTTTCTTT
CDR3 protein: CSVGGGGLVEAFF

J gene: TRBJ2-3
D gene: TRBD2
V gene: TRBV15
clone size: many
CDR3 DNA: TGTGCCACCAGCAGAGATAGCGGGGGAGTAGATACGCAGTATTTT
CDR3 protein: CATSRDSGGVDTQYF

J gene: TRBJ1-3
D gene: .
V gene: TRBV20-1
clone size: many
CDR3 DNA: TGCAGTGCCAGACACTCTGGAAACACCATATATTTT
CDR3 protein: CSARHSGNTIYF

J gene: TRBJ2-3
D gene: .
V gene: TRBV3-1
clone size: .
CDR3 DNA: TGTGCCAGCAGCCCCTCGGGCAGGGAGGCAGATACGCAGTATTTT
CDR3 protein: CASSPSGREADTQYF

J gene: TRBJ2-7
D gene: .
V gene: TRBV4-1
clone size: .
CDR3 DNA: TGCGCCAGCAGCCAAGTTAGCGACCCCTCCTACGAGCAGTACTTC
CDR3 protein: CASSQVSDPSYEQYF

J gene: TRBJ2-3
D gene: TRBD2
V gene: TRBV24-1
clone size: .
CDR3 DNA: TGTGCCACGAATGAAGGCGGGAGGGACGCAGATACGCAGTATTTT
CDR3 protein: CATNEGGRDADTQYF

J gene: TRBJ2-5
D gene: .
V gene: TRBV20-1
clone size: .
CDR3 DNA: TGCAGTGCTAGACTATTCCGTGGCCTTAGCGGCCAAGAGACCCAGTACTTC
CDR3 protein: CSARLFRGLSGQETQYF

J gene: TRBJ2-1
D gene: .
V gene: TRBV7-2
clone size: few
CDR3 DNA: TGTGCCAGCAGCTTACGGGTAGTGGCGGGCGAGCAGTTCTTC
CDR3 protein: CASSLRVVAGEQFF

J gene: TRBJ2-5
D gene: .
V gene: TRBV28
clone size: many
CDR3 DNA: TGTGCCAGCAGTTTTGGTCGGGAGACCCAGTACTTC
CDR3 protein: CASSFGRETQYF

J gene: TRBJ2-7
D gene: .
V gene: TRBV12-3/TRBV12-4
clone size: many
CDR3 DNA: TGTGCCAGCAGTTTAAAGGCGGGGCTGGGGGAGCAGTACTTC
CDR3 protein: CASSLKAGLGEQYF

J gene: TRBJ2-5
D gene: .
V gene: TRBV29-1
clone size: many
CDR3 DNA: TGCAGCGTTGAGATGGGGATAGAGACCCAGTACTTC
CDR3 protein: CSVEMGIETQYF

J gene: TRBJ2-1
D gene: .
V gene: TRBV28
clone size: many
CDR3 DNA: TGTGCCACCCTGGACTCGAATTACAATGAGCAGTTCTTC
CDR3 protein: CATLDSNYNEQFF

J gene: TRBJ2-5
D gene: TRBD1
V gene: TRBV5-6
clone size: .
CDR3 DNA: TGTGCCAGCAGCTTGTACGCGACAGGGGACCAAGAGACCCAGTACTTC
CDR3 protein: CASSLYATGDQETQYF

J gene: TRBJ1-3
D gene: .
V gene: TRBV29-1
clone size: .
CDR3 DNA: TGCAGCGTTGAATTTGAATTGGGGCATGGAAACACCATATATTTT
CDR3 protein: CSVEFELGHGNTIYF

J gene: TRBJ1-1
D gene: .
V gene: TRBV12-3/TRBV12-4
clone size: many
CDR3 DNA: TGTGCCAGCAGTTTGGGCCTGAACACTGAAGCTTTCTTT
CDR3 protein: CASSLGLNTEAFF